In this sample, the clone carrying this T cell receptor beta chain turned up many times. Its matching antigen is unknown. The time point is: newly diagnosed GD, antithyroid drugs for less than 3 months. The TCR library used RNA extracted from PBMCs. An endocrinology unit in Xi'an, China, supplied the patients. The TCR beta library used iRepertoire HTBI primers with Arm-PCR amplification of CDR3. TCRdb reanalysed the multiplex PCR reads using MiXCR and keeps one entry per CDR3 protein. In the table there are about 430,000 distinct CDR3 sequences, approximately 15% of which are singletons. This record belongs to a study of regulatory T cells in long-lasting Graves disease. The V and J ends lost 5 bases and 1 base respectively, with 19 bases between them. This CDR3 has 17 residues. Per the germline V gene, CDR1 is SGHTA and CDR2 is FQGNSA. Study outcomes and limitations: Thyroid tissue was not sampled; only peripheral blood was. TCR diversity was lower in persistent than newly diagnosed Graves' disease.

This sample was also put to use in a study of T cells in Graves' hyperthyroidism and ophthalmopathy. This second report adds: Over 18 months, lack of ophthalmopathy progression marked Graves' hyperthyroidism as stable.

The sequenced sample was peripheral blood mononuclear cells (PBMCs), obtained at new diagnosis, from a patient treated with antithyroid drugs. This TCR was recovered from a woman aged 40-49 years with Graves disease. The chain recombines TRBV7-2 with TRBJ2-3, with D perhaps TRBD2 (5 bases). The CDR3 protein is CASSLTEGPLRTDTQYF. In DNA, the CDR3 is TGTGCCAGCAGCCTGACTGAGGGCCCGCTCCGCACAGATACGCAGTATTTT.